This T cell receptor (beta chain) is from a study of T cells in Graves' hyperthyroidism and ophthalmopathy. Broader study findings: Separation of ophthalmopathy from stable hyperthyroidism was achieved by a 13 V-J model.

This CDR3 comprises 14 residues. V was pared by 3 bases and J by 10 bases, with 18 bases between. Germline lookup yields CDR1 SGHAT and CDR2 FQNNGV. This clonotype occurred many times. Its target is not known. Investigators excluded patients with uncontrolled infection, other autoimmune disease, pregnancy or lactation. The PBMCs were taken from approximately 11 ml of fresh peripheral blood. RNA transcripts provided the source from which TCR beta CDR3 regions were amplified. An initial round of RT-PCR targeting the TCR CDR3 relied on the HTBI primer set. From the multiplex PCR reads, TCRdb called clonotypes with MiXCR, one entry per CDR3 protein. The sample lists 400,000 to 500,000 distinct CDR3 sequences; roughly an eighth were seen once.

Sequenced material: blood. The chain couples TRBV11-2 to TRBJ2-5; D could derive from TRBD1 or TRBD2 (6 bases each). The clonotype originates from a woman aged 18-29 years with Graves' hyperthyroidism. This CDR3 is CASSFPISGGGQYF. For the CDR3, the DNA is TGTGCCAGCAGCTTTCCGATCAGCGGAGGGGGCCAGTACTTC.